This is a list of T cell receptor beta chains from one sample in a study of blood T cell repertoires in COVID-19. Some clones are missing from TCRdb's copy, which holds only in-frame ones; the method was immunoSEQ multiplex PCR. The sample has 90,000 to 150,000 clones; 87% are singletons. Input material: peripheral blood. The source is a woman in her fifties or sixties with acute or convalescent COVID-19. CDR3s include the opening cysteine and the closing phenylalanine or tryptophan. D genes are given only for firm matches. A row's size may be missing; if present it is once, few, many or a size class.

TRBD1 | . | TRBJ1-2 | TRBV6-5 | CASRIQGAGGYTF | TGTGCCAGCAGAATACAGGGGGCCGGTGGCTACACCTTC
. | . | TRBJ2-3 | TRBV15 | CATSRFTTGSTDTQYF | TGTGCCACCAGCCGATTTACAACAGGGAGCACAGATACGCAGTATTTT
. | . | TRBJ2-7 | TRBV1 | CTSSQQRTGTSDYEQYF | TGCACCAGCAGCCAACAGAGAACCGGGACTAGCGACTACGAGCAGTACTTC
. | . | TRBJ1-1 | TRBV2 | CASTRYTEAFF | TGTGCCAGCACCAGGTACACTGAAGCTTTCTTT
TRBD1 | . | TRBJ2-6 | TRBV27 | CASSTGGGRAGTSGANVLTF | TGTGCCAGCAGTACAGGGGGCGGTCGAGCGGGAACCTCTGGGGCCAACGTCCTGACTTTC
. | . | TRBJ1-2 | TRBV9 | CASSVGGDYGYTF | TGTGCCAGCAGCGTAGGAGGCGACTATGGCTACACCTTC
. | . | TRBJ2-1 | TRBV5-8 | CASSLTLWASNNEQFF | TGTGCCAGCAGCTTGACCCTTTGGGCTAGCAACAATGAGCAGTTCTTC
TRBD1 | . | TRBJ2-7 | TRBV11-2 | CASSLKGTGVPYEQYF | TGTGCCAGCAGCCTAAAAGGGACAGGGGTTCCCTACGAGCAGTACTTC
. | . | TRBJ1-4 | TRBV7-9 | CASSSQGNEKLFF | TGTGCCAGCAGCTCGCAGGGGAATGAAAAACTGTTTTTT
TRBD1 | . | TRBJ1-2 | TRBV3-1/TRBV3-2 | CASSGRDRVRGYTF | TGTGCCAGCAGCGGCCGGGACAGGGTGCGTGGCTACACCTTC
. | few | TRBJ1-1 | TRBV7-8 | CASSLDRGDSFF | TGTGCCAGCAGCTTAGATCGGGGGGACTCTTTCTTT
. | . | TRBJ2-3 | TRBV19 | CASLDRGSGRASDTQYF | TGTGCCAGTCTGGACAGGGGGAGCGGGAGGGCCTCAGATACGCAGTATTTT
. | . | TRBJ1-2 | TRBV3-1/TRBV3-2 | CASSQDIGGDGYTF | TGTGCCAGCAGCCAAGATATAGGCGGGGATGGCTACACCTTC
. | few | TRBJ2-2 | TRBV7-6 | CASSFRQTANTGELFF | TGTGCCAGCAGCTTTAGACAGACCGCGAACACCGGGGAGCTGTTTTTT
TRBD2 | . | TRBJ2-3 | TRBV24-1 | CATSALGEGRADTQYF | TGTGCCACCAGTGCCCTCGGCGAAGGGAGGGCAGATACGCAGTATTTT
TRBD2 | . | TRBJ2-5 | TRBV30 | CAWSATRRGETQYF | TGTGCCTGGAGTGCTACTAGGCGGGGGGAGACCCAGTACTTC
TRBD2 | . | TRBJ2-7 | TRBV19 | CASTSGYEQYF | TGTGCCAGTACTAGCGGATACGAGCAGTACTTC
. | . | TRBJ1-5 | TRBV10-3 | CAISASGGHYQPQHF | TGTGCCATCAGTGCCTCCGGGGGGCACTACCAGCCCCAGCATTTT
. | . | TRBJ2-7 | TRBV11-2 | CASSNGLTSYEQYF | TGTGCCAGCAGCAATGGACTAACCTCCTACGAGCAGTACTTC
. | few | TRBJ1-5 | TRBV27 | CASSLSGSSNQPQHF | TGTGCCAGCAGTTTGTCAGGGTCTAGCAATCAGCCCCAGCATTTT
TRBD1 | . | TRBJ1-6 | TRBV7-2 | CASSLAAGTGMSSPLHF | TGTGCCAGCAGCTTAGCTGCTGGGACAGGGATGAGTTCACCCCTCCACTTT
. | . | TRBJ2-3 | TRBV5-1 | CASSQGLTVGTDTQYF | TGCGCCAGCAGCCAGGGACTCACGGTTGGCACAGATACGCAGTATTTT
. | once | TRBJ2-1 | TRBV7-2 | CASSLGRGYDNEQFF | TGTGCCAGCAGCTTAGGCAGGGGATACGACAATGAGCAGTTCTTC
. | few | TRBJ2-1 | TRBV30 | CAWSLTGDNEQFF | TGTGCCTGGAGTCTTACAGGCGACAATGAGCAGTTCTTC
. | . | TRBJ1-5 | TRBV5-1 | CASSTGDPSNQPQHF | TGCGCCAGCAGCACGGGAGACCCTAGCAATCAGCCCCAGCATTTT
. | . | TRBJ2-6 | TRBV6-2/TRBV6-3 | CASSSSHSGANVLTF | TGTGCCAGCAGTTCCAGTCACTCTGGGGCCAACGTCCTGACTTTC
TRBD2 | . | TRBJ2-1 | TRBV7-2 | CASRELAGGYNEQFF | TGTGCCAGCAGGGAGCTAGCGGGGGGCTACAATGAGCAGTTCTTC
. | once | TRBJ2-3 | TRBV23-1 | CASEQQDTQYF | TGCGCCAGCGAACAGCAAGATACGCAGTATTTT
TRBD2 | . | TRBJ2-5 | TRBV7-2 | CASSLLGRLAQETQYF | TGTGCCAGCAGCTTACTAGGGCGACTAGCTCAAGAGACCCAGTACTTC
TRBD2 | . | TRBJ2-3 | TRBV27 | CASSFLRTSGLSSTDTQYF | TGTGCCAGCAGTTTCCTACGGACTAGCGGGCTATCTAGCACAGATACGCAGTATTTT
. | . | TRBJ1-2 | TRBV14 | CASSLSNGAYGYTF | TGTGCCAGCAGCCTAAGTAATGGGGCCTATGGCTACACCTTC
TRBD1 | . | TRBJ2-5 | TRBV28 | CASSPRTGIQETQYF | TGTGCCAGCAGCCCAAGGACAGGGATCCAAGAGACCCAGTACTTC
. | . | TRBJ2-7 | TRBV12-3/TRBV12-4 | CASSHGHQQYF | TGTGCCAGCAGTCACGGACATCAGCAGTACTTC
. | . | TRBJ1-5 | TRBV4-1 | CASSQHEGNSNQPQHF | TGCGCCAGCAGCCAGCACGAGGGAAATAGCAATCAGCCCCAGCATTTT
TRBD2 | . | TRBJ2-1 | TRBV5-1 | CASSSGTSGINEQFF | TGCGCCAGCAGTTCCGGGACTAGCGGGATCAATGAGCAGTTCTTC
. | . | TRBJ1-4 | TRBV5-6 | CASTIIGQSAGEKLFF | TGTGCCAGCACAATAATCGGACAGTCAGCGGGGGAAAAACTGTTTTTT
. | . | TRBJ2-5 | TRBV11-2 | CASSFLATWGGGETQYF | TGTGCCAGCAGCTTTCTCGCAACGTGGGGGGGCGGGGAGACCCAGTACTTC
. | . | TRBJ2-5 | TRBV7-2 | CASSLLGARETQYF | TGTGCCAGCAGCTTACTGGGGGCGAGGGAGACCCAGTACTTC
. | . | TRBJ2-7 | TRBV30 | CAWSVRILSYEQYF | TGTGCCTGGAGTGTGAGGATTTTGTCCTACGAGCAGTACTTC
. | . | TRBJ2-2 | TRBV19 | CASRGANTGELFF | TGTGCCAGCAGGGGGGCGAACACCGGGGAGCTGTTTTTT
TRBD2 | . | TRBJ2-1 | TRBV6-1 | CASSEAVLAGDEQFF | TGTGCCAGCAGTGAAGCGGTACTAGCGGGGGACGAGCAGTTCTTC
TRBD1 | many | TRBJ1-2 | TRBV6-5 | CASRSDRGRGYTF | TGTGCCAGCAGGTCGGACAGGGGACGAGGCTACACCTTC
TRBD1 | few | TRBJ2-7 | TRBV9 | CASSPKPMGQMAYEQYF | TGTGCCAGCAGCCCGAAACCAATGGGACAGATGGCCTACGAGCAGTACTTC
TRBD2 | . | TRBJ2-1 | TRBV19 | CASTPRLANNEQFF | TGTGCCAGTACCCCCCGACTAGCGAACAATGAGCAGTTCTTC
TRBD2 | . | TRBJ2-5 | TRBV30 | CAWSATSGNLPGEETQYF | TGTGCCTGGAGTGCGACTAGCGGGAACCTACCCGGTGAGGAGACCCAGTACTTC
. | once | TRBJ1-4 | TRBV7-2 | CASSLGNREKLFF | TGTGCCAGCAGCTTAGGAAACAGGGAAAAACTGTTTTTT
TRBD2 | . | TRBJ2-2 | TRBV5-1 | CASSRGANTGELFF | TGCGCCAGCAGCCGGGGGGCGAACACCGGGGAGCTGTTTTTT
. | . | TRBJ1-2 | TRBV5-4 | CASSLAGAGIIGYTF | TGTGCCAGCAGCTTGGCCGGAGCAGGGATAATTGGCTACACCTTC
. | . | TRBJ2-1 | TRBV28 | CASPNSSIRFF | TGTGCCAGCCCCAACAGTTCAATACGGTTCTTC